The 9 T cell receptor beta chains reported below all come from one sample, sequenced in a study of breast tumors, draining lymph nodes, adjacent tissues. TCRdb recomputed calls from the multiplex PCR reads with MiXCR, one row per CDR3 protein. The sample consists of approximately 180,000 distinct CDR3 sequences, around 33% of them appearing once. Samples came from axillary lymph nodes draining the breast cancer. The material sequenced was axillary lymph node tissue. All receptors derive from a female donor with breast cancer. Some clones in this sample may be carry-over from other donors' samples.

This clonotype was seen ten or more times. V and J are TRBV6-2 or TRBV6-3 and TRBJ1-5, with unresolved D. Germline V CDR1 and CDR2: MNHEY, SVGEGT. The CDR3 consists of 16 residues. The ends were cut back, 4 bases at V and 2 bases at J, with 15 bases in the middle. The CDR3 reads CASSSDNLGGNQPQHF. The CDR3 bases are TGTGCCAGCAGTTCCGACAACCTTGGAGGCAATCAGCCCCAGCATTTT.

Details on this clonotype: This sequence may be a read error, since a much larger clone differs from it by one base. This rearrangement joins TRBV5-5 to TRBJ2-5, with D hard to call. V lost 4 bases to trimming and J lost 2 bases, with 15 bases between them. Germline-derived CDR1 and CDR2 are SGHKS and YYEKEE (reference sequence). The CDR3 loop spans 15 amino acids. The CDR3, as DNA: TGTGCCAGCAGCCAAGTAACAGCACATCAAGAGACCCAGTACTTC. Its translation: CASSQVTAHQETQYF. Based on the CDR3 plus reference TRBV5-5 and TRBJ2-5, the full variable domain is DAGVTQSPTHLIKTRGQQVTLRCSPISGHKSVSWYQQVLGQGPQFIFQYYEKEERGRGNFPDRFSARQFPNYSSELNVNALLLGDSALYLCASSQVTAHQETQYFGPGTRLLVL.

About this clonotype: Since a much larger clone is just one base distant, this may be a read error. The chain uses TRBV6-2 or TRBV6-3 and TRBJ2-7, with 13 nucleotides matching TRBD2. The CDR3 spans 18 residues. Per germline, CDR1 MNHEY and CDR2 SVGEGT. The CDR3 nucleotides are TGTGCCGGCAGCTATACTAGCGGGGGGGCCTCTTATAACTACGAGCAGTACTTC. Residues: CAGSYTSGGASYNYEQYF.

This clonotype was seen at least ten times. The chain links TRBV5-1 to TRBJ2-3; D remains ambiguous. V was shortened by 0 bases and J by 2 bases, with 10 bases between the two germline ends. The germline V gene has CDR1 SGHRS and CDR2 YFSETQ. The length of the CDR3 is 15 residues. CDR3: CASSLEGQATDTQYF. The CDR3 DNA sequence: TGCGCCAGCAGCTTGGAGGGTCAGGCCACAGATACGCAGTATTTT.

With regard to this clonotype: Possible read error: a much larger clone is one base away. This chain uses TRBV25-1 with TRBJ1-2; no definite D call. The germline V gene has CDR1 MGHDK and CDR2 SYGVNS. The CDR3 is 14 residues long. As DNA, the CDR3 is TGTGCCGGCAGTGATCCGGGAAAGAAGGATGGCTACACCTTC. This codes for CAGSDPGKKDGYTF.

In its sample, this clonotype was seen a few times. The CDR3 DNA reads as TGTGCCAGCAGCCCAAATAAGGACCCTGAAGCTTTCTTT. Translated, it gives CASSPNKDPEAFF. V is TRBV3-2 and J is TRBJ1-1. TRBV3-2 is annotated as a pseudogene. The CDR3 totals 13 residues.

The chain has TRBV19 and TRBJ2-2; D gene unclear. The V gene lost 3 bases and the J gene lost 7 bases, with 0 bases spanning the gap. The germline gives CDR1 LNHDA, CDR2 SQIVND (reference sequence). The CDR3 loop spans 10 amino acids. CDR3: CASSIGELFF. In DNA, the CDR3 is TGTGCCAGTAGTATCGGGGAGCTGTTTTTT.

This clonotype was seen only a few times. V is TRBV20-1 and J is TRBJ1-1; D call uncertain. Germline CDR1 DFQATT, CDR2 SNEGSKA (reference sequence). V was trimmed by 6 bases and J by 2 bases, leaving 10 bases between them. This CDR3 contains 12 residues. Here the CDR3 DNA reads TGCAGTGCATTATCAGGAAACACTGAAGCTTTCTTT. It translates to CSALSGNTEAFF.

CDR3 sequence (DNA): TGCGCCAGCAGCTTGGAGGGGGCCTCCCTCGAGCAGTACTTC. Translating gives CASSLEGASLEQYF. The rearrangement joins TRBV5-1 to TRBJ2-7; 7 bases align to TRBD1. Losses at the gene ends were 0 bases for V and 6 bases for J; bases not matched to a gene: 6. This CDR3 has 14 residues. Germline-derived CDR1 and CDR2 are SGHRS and YFSETQ.